These 18 T cell receptor beta chains came from one sample sequenced in a study of tumor and adjacent non-tumor tissue in lung cancer. Three rounds of nested PCR, following a modified ARM-PCR protocol, produced the TCRbeta library. TCRdb re-called the multiplex PCR reads with MiXCR, one entry per CDR3 protein. The sample has some 68,000 distinct CDR3 sequences; more than 65% are singletons. No cell sorting was done before RNA was extracted from the tissue. This non-tumor lung sample came from over 3 cm beyond the tumor edge. Sample: distant non-tumor lung tissue. These receptors were obtained from a man in his 60s with non-small cell lung cancer.

Worth noting for this clonotype: One end of the junction does not line up with germline, which may come from a read error. J is TRBJ2-1 and V is TRBV4-1; D is perhaps TRBD2 (6 bases). The germline V gene encodes CDR1 MGHRA and CDR2 YSYEKL. The CDR3 is 18 amino acids. The CDR3 nucleotides are TGCGCCAGCAGCCAGGTAGCAGGAGGGCCTCAGTCCTACAATGAGCAGTTGTTC. Its protein product is CASSQVAGGPQSYNEQLF.

The rearrangement uses TRBV5-4 and TRBJ2-7; D might be TRBD1 or TRBD2, each matching 5 bases. The germline CDR1 and CDR2 sequences are SGHNT and YYREEE (reference sequence). CDR3 length equals 16 residues. Trimming left V 1 base short and J 0 bases short, with 14 bases between. CDR3 nucleotide sequence: TGTGCCAGCAGCTTGCGGGAACGAGGGGACTCCTACGAGCAGTACTTC. The encoded protein is CASSLRERGDSYEQYF.

Details on this clonotype: The CDR3 does not close with the conserved phenylalanine or tryptophan, likely indicating a read error. This chain connects TRBV4-1 to TRBJ2-7, with D unresolved. This CDR3 is built from 15 residues. CDR1 and CDR2 from the germline V gene are MGHRA and YSYEKL. This CDR3 is CTSSQGPVGNYEQYL. For the CDR3, the DNA is TGCACCAGCAGCCAAGGTCCAGTGGGGAACTACGAGCAGTACTTA.

This clonotype was seen just once. The CDR3 DNA is TGTGCCAGCAGCCTAGGAGTGCGGACCTTATCTTTCTACGAGCAGTACGTC. This sequence encodes CASSLGVRTLSFYEQYV. The chain combines TRBV13 with TRBJ2-7, with D hard to call. Germline V gene sequence: CDR1 PRHDT, CDR2 FYEKMQ (reference sequence). The CDR3 loop spans 17 amino acids.

In the case of this clonotype: A read error may produce the germline difference seen at one junction end. The chain has TRBV28 and TRBJ2-4; maybe TRBD2 (5 bases). Germline CDR1 reads MDHEN; CDR2 reads SYDVKM. The CDR3 consists of 15 residues. The CDR3 region is CGGSLYPLANNIQYF. The CDR3 coding sequence is TGTGGCGGCAGTTTATACCCCCTAGCCAACAACATTCAGTACTTC. Filled out from reference TRBV28 and TRBJ2-4, the complete variable domain reads DVKVTQSSRYLVKRTGEKVFLECVQDMDHENMFWYRQDPGLGLRLIYFSYDVKMKEKGDIPEGYSVSREKKERFSLILESASTNQTSMYLCGGSLYPLANNIQYFGAGTRLSVL.

With respect to this clonotype: An end of the junction does not agree with germline; a read error may underlie this. The chain is built from TRBV2 and TRBJ2-7, with D perhaps TRBD1 (6 bases). The CDR3 length is 16 residues. CDR1 is SNHLY and CDR2 is FYNNEI in the germline V gene. CDR3 amino acids: CANSEAAVIQGCEQYF. CDR3 nucleotide sequence: TGTGCCAACAGTGAAGCGGCCGTCATACAGGGATGCGAGCAGTACTTC.

With regard to this clonotype: Because it lacks the conserved phenylalanine or tryptophan at the end, this CDR3 is likely a read error. The chain combines TRBV29-1 with TRBJ1-3; D uncertain. CDR1 and CDR2 from the germline V gene are SQVTM and ANQGSEA. Trimming took 8 bases from V and 4 from J, leaving 9 bases between them. CDR3 length: 11 residues. In DNA, the CDR3 is TGCAGCATTGTGTCCGGAAACACCATATATCTT. This codes for CSIVSGNTIYL.

Turning to this clonotype: The junction does not match germline at one end; this may be a read error. This chain uses TRBV12-3 or TRBV12-4 with TRBJ1-3; D gene uncertain. CDR3 length: 13 amino acids. CDR3 nucleotide sequence: TGTACCAGTAGTTTAAATTCTGGAAACACCATATATTTT. Translated: CTSSLNSGNTIYF.

In the case of this clonotype: Compared with germline, one end of the junction differs, possibly owing to a read error. This chain connects TRBV10-3 to TRBJ2-5; 9 positions agree with TRBD2. The CDR3 is made up of 15 amino acids. Germline lookup yields CDR1 ENHRY and CDR2 SYGVKD. CDR3 protein: CAISSASQREETQYF. In nucleotides, the CDR3 is TGTGCCATCAGTTCCGCGTCCCAGCGGGAGGAGACCCAGTATTTC.

As for this clonotype: This likely comes from a read error, as the CDR3 has no conserved phenylalanine or tryptophan at its end. No DNA is shown, since the ends of the CDR3 on it are uncertain; the CDR3 is the one TCRdb lists. The chain joins TRBV5-1 to TRBJ1-1. The CDR3 contains 13 residues when both ends are counted. Per the germline V gene, CDR1 is SGHRS and CDR2 is YFSETQ. This chain's CDR3 is CASSLEPNTEALS.

As regards this clonotype: A read error is likely, as this CDR3 ends without the conserved phenylalanine or tryptophan. The V and J genes are TRBV10-3 and TRBJ2-6; 16 nucleotides agree with TRBD2. Germline assignment: CDR1 ENHRY and CDR2 SYGVKD. This CDR3 contains 20 residues. CDR3 loop: CAINEHGTSGRDSGTNVLTL. DNA of the CDR3: TGTGCCATCAATGAGCATGGGACTAGCGGGAGGGACTCTGGGACCAACGTCCTGACTCTC.

The V and J genes are TRBV5-4 and TRBJ2-3, with 7 bases identical to TRBD2. Germline values: CDR1 SGHNT, CDR2 YYREEE (reference sequence). Trimming took 2 bases from V and 5 from J; bases not matched to a gene: 11. The CDR3 length is 16 residues. The CDR3 nucleotides are TGTGCCAGCAGCTTAGTGACTAGCAGACTCATAGATACGCAGTATTTT. This codes for CASSLVTSRLIDTQYF. The full variable domain, its missing parts supplied by reference TRBV5-4 and TRBJ2-3, is ETGVTQSPTHLIKTRGQQVTLRCSSQSGHNTVSWYQQALGQGPQFIFQYYREEENGRGNFPPRFSGLQFPNYSSELNVNALELDDSALYLCASSLVTSRLIDTQYFGPGTRLTVL.

The chain employs TRBV29-1 and TRBJ2-3, with TRBD1 as a possible D gene (5 bases). The germline V and J ends were trimmed by 5 bases and 14 bases, with 23 bases remaining between them. The CDR3 length is 13 residues. Germline V gene data show CDR1 as SQVTM and CDR2 as ANQGSEA. CDR3 residues: CSVIEGATDTRYF. The CDR3 DNA is TGCAGCGTTATAGAAGGGGCCACAGATACACGGTATTTT.

Notes on this clonotype: One junction end does not reproduce the germline sequence, and a read error may be involved. The chain employs TRBV10-2 and TRBJ2-7; D is perhaps TRBD1 (6 bases). The CDR3 spans 13 residues. Germline CDR1 is WSHSY and CDR2 is SAAADI. This CDR3 is CSSGGSRGNEQYF. The CDR3 DNA follows: TGCTCCAGCGGTGGCAGCAGGGGCAACGAGCAGTACTTC.

For this clonotype: An end of the junction does not agree with germline; a read error may underlie this. This sequence joins TRBV29-1 and TRBJ2-7; either TRBD1 or TRBD2 may supply D (6 bases each). CDR3 length: 13 amino acids. The germline gives CDR1 SQVTM, CDR2 ANQGSEA. The CDR3 DNA sequence: TGCAACGTTGTGCGGGACACCTCCTGCGAGCAGTACTTC. Protein: CNVVRDTSCEQYF.

This clonotype was detected many times. The CDR3 coding sequence is TGCAGTGCTAGAGAACGAGGTCAGGCAATCTACAATGAGCAGTTCTTC. Protein product: CSARERGQAIYNEQFF. The rearrangement links TRBV20-1 to TRBJ2-1; D gene ambiguous. The CDR3 length is 16 residues. The V and J ends lost 0 bases and 3 bases respectively, with 15 bases between them. Looked up from germline, CDR1 is DFQATT and CDR2 is SNEGSKA (reference sequence).

Notes on this clonotype: The final CDR3 position lacks the conserved phenylalanine or tryptophan, pointing to a likely read error. This chain links TRBV7-2 with TRBJ1-2; no reliable D call. V lost 6 bases, J lost 8 bases, and 22 bases lay in between. The germline gives CDR1 SGHTA, CDR2 FQGNSA. This CDR3 comprises 15 residues. This CDR3 is CASSYPVRGLEGYTS. The DNA for the CDR3 is TGTGCCAGCAGTTATCCGGTACGGGGATTGGAAGGCTACACCTCC.

This clonotype was detected only once. This sequence joins TRBV6-1 and TRBJ2-2; 7 nucleotides align to TRBD1. Per germline, CDR1 MNHNS and CDR2 SASEGT. The CDR3 consists of 13 residues. In DNA form, the CDR3 reads TGTGCAAACAGTGACAGGGCTTCCGGGGAGCTGTTTTTT. This translates into CANSDRASGELFF.